The sequence of this T cell receptor (beta chain) was determined in a study of cytomegalovirus exposure and HLA in healthy donors. Findings and limits, study-wide: Fewer N-insertions (relative to the approximately 700-donor mean) were reportedly seen in an Asian-associated ancestry cluster in a later analysis. Overall, around 150 TCR beta chains were annotated as cytomegalovirus-associated. In a later analysis, approximately 15,000 TCR beta sequences were associated with HLA alleles at 0.05 false discovery rate.

Healthy people donating bone marrow made up the donors. This clone was recorded once. Antigen: not known. The ends lost 6 bases at V and 7 bases at J; junction bases unmatched: 3. Germline-derived CDR1 and CDR2 are SEHNR and FQNEAQ (reference sequence). This CDR3 has 13 residues. The PCR employed 60 Vbeta primers together with 13 Jbeta primers. Sequencing used immunoSEQ multiplex PCR; TCRdb keeps in-frame clones, though not all of them. The data show some 130,000 clones, with approximately 70% seen just once and 1.5% to 2% held by the top ten. The sequencing input was PBMCs. The V and J genes are TRBV7-9 and TRBJ2-1; TRBD2 matches 10 bases. The source of this sequence is a human donor in good health. CDR3 sequence (DNA): TGTGCCAGCAGTTCTAGCGGGAGTAATGAGCAGTTCTTC. It is translated as CASSSSGSNEQFF. Together with reference TRBV7-9 and TRBJ2-1, the CDR3 gives the full variable domain: DTGVSQNPRHKITKRGQNVTFRCDPISEHNRLYWYRQTLGQGPEFLTYFQNEAQLEKSRLLSDRFSAERPKGSFSTLEIQRTEQGDSAMYLCASSSSGSNEQFFGPGTRLTVL.